Below, 4 T cell receptor beta chains from the same sample are listed, as sequenced in a study of blood T cells in healthy people across ages. Sample-barcoded 5' priming and a J-beta primer mix drove a second PCR of roughly 6 to 12 cycles. From the 5' RACE reads, TCRdb called clonotypes with MiXCR, one entry per CDR3 protein. The repertoire holds around 500,000 distinct CDR3 sequences, with about a quarter as singletons. This sample also belongs to another study, concerning T cells of mothers and their children.

Sample: blood. The source is a boy aged 2-15 years in good health.

V and J are TRBV20-1 and TRBJ1-4; D gene ambiguous. The CDR3 spans 15 residues. Trimming removed 2 bases from V and 3 bases from J, with 13 bases in between. Looked up from germline, CDR1 is DFQATT and CDR2 is SNEGSKA (reference sequence). Here the CDR3 reads CSARPRVQPNEKLFF. The CDR3 DNA follows: TGCAGTGCTAGACCGCGAGTACAGCCTAATGAAAAACTGTTTTTT.

This clonotype appeared a few times. This rearrangement joins TRBV20-1 to TRBJ2-1, with a possible D match to TRBD2 (7 bases). This CDR3 is built from 14 residues. Germline V gene data show CDR1 as DFQATT and CDR2 as SNEGSKA (reference sequence). Trimming removed 3 bases from V and 2 bases from J, with 11 bases in between. The chain's CDR3 is CSARAGAPYNEQFF. In nucleotides, the CDR3 is TGCAGTGCTAGGGCGGGGGCCCCCTACAATGAGCAGTTCTTC.

The chain couples TRBV19 to TRBJ1-2; 8 bases line up with TRBD1. Germline CDR1 and CDR2: LNHDA and SQIVND (reference sequence). The CDR3 spans 16 residues. Trimming at V came to 4 bases and at J to 2 bases, leaving 9 bases not matched to a gene. The CDR3 DNA sequence: TGTGCCAGTAGTACCACCGCTCGGACAGGGAACTATGGCTACACCTTC. Encoded protein: CASSTTARTGNYGYTF. The full variable domain, in which reference TRBV19 and TRBJ1-2 provide the parts outside the CDR3, is DGGITQSPKYLFRKEGQNVTLSCEQNLNHDAMYWYRQDPGQGLRLIYYSQIVNDFQKGDIAEGYSVSREKKESFPLTVTSAQKNPTAFYLCASSTTARTGNYGYTFGSGTRLTVV.

The genes are TRBV19 and TRBJ2-5, with 7 bases matching TRBD2. The J call is in doubt because the DNA end fits TRBJ2-7 better. This CDR3 contains 13 residues. CDR1 and CDR2 from the germline V gene are LNHDA and SQIVND (reference sequence). The CDR3, as DNA: TGTGCCAGTAGCCCGGGGGAGGGCTACGAGCAGTACTTC. Its translation: CASSPGEGYEQYF.